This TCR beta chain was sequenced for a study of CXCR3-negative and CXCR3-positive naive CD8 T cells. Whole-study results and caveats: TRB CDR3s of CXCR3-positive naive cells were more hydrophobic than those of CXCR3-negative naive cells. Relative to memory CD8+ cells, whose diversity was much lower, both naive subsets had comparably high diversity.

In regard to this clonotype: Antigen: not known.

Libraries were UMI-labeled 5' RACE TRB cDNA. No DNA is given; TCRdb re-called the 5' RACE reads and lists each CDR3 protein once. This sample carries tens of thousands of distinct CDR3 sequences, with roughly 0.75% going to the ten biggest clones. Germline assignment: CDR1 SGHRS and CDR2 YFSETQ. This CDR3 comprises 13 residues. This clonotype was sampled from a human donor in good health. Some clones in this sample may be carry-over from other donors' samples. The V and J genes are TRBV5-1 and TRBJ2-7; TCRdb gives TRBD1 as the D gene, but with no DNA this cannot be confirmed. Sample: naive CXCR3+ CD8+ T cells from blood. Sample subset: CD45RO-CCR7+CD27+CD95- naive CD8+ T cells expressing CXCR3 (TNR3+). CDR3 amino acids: CASSAQGSYEQYF.